This T cell receptor (beta chain) originates from a study of metastatic and nonmetastatic thyroid tumors. In regard to this clone: Its antigen is unidentified.

Prior to thyroid surgery, none of the patients had received any treatment. With MiXCR, TCRdb reprocessed the PCR reads. The sample includes 20,000 or so clones, under 35% of them seen just once. CDR1 LGHDT and CDR2 YNNKEL come from the germline V gene (reference sequence). With 1 base removed from V and 0 bases from J, the gap between germline ends came to 12 bases. The length of the CDR3 is 16 residues. General observations from the study: It was reported that TCR beta diversity was significantly higher in malignant thyroid tumors than benign nodules, in blood and tumor.

The sequenced sample consisted of blood. The V gene is TRBV3-1, the J gene TRBJ1-2, with D possibly TRBD1 on 5 matching bases. This receptor was identified in a female donor with papillary thyroid cancer or a benign thyroid nodule (not recorded which). Some clones in this sample may be carry-over from other donors' samples. The CDR3 sequence: CASSQGLTEANYGYTF. The CDR3, as DNA: TGTGCCAGCAGCCAAGGATTGACAGAAGCTAACTATGGCTACACCTTC.